This T cell receptor beta chain derives from a study of early T cells in non-severe SARS-CoV-2 infection. Study-wide background: Investigators sequenced bulk RNA drawn from unsorted whole blood, and chains remained unpaired.

In germline, CDR1 is GTSNPN, CDR2 SVGIG (reference sequence). There are 15 residues in the CDR3. V was shortened by 0 bases and J by 2 bases, with 13 bases between the two germline ends. Worth noting for this clonotype: Its target is unknown.

Overall study results and limits: Missing private and CD4 specificities, VDJdb matching favored anti-spike CD8 responses.

Attached unique molecular identifiers marked individual cDNA molecules. TCRdb independently ran MiXCR on the 5' RACE reads; one entry per CDR3 protein. The sample lists tens of thousands of distinct CDR3 sequences, more than 9.5% seen once, with around 5% in the top ten. The chain carries TRBV30 and TRBJ2-5, with D perhaps given as TRBD1 or TRBD2 (5 bases each). The input for sequencing was whole blood, taken at baseline. This clonotype was sampled from an adult who was a healthcare worker with PCR-confirmed SARS-CoV-2 infection or an uninfected control (not recorded which). This CDR3 is CAWSVLGTTQETQYF. The CDR3 DNA follows: TGTGCCTGGAGTGTCCTAGGGACCACACAAGAGACCCAGTACTTC. The full variable domain, completed using reference TRBV30 and TRBJ2-5, is SQTIHQWPATLVQPVGSPLSLECTVEGTSNPNLYWYRQAAGRGLQLLFYSVGIGQISSEVPQNLSASRPQDRQFILSSKKLLLSDSGFYLCAWSVLGTTQETQYFGPGTRLLVL.